This T cell receptor beta chain emerged from a study of neurological immune-mediated disorders. This clonotype was recorded at least ten times. V lost 3 bases and J lost 5, with 18 bases in between. Looked up from germline, CDR1 is SGHVS and CDR2 is FQNEAQ. The CDR3 consists of 16 residues. MiXCR, applied by TCRdb to the 5' RACE reads, yields one record per CDR3 protein. The sample includes around 26,000 distinct CDR3 sequences, under 8% of them seen just once. The receptor was isolated from a woman aged 45-65 years in good health. The chain has TRBV7-8 and TRBJ2-3; D might be TRBD1 (6 bases). Sample: PBMCs. CDR3 in DNA: TGTGCCAGCAGCTTGGGGCGGATGGGGGCTAAAGATACGCAGTATTTT. It specifies CASSLGRMGAKDTQYF.